Shown below are 24 T cell receptor beta chains from a single sample sequenced in a study of T cells in Graves' hyperthyroidism and ophthalmopathy. There were TCR beta CDR3 regions amplified from RNA transcripts. HTBI primers were used for first-round RT-PCR of the TCR CDR3. TCRdb ran MiXCR on the multiplex PCR reads and lists one entry per CDR3 protein. In the table there are hundreds of thousands of distinct CDR3 sequences, under 15% of which are singletons. The source material was blood. The receptor source for this set is a man between 18 and 35 years old with Graves' ophthalmopathy.

There are many counts of this clonotype. The chain combines TRBV30 with TRBJ1-1, with a tentative D call TRBD1 (5 bases). This CDR3 comprises 13 residues. The V end was cut by 0 bases, the J end by 5 bases, with 10 bases between. CDR1 and CDR2 (germline): GTSNPN, SVGIG (reference sequence). DNA for the CDR3: TGTGCCTGGAGTGTTTGGGGGGGAACTGAAGCTTTCTTT. As protein: CAWSVWGGTEAFF.

This clonotype was recorded many times. The chain employs TRBV7-9 and TRBJ2-5; TRBD1 agrees at 9 bases. CDR1 is SEHNR and CDR2 is FQNEAQ in the germline V gene (reference sequence). There are 15 residues in the CDR3. The V and J ends lost 0 bases and 2 bases, in that order; junction bases with no gene match: 1. CDR3 nucleotide sequence: TGTGCCAGCAGCTTAGCTGGGACAGGGCAAGAGACCCAGTACTTC. This codes for CASSLAGTGQETQYF.

The CDR3 bases are TGTGCCAGCAGTTACAATGCCCCGGGCGGCAATCAGCCCCAGCATTTT. Residues: CASSYNAPGGNQPQHF. The V and J genes are TRBV6-5 and TRBJ1-5; D ambiguous. Trimming removed 2 bases at V and 2 bases at J, with 13 bases between. Germline assignment: CDR1 MNHEY and CDR2 SVGAGI. There are 16 residues in the CDR3.

There are many counts of this clonotype. V and J are TRBV20-1 and TRBJ2-7, with a weak D call TRBD1 (6 bases). V lost 3 bases and J lost 2, with 14 bases in between. The length of the CDR3 is 14 residues. Germline assignment: CDR1 DFQATT and CDR2 SNEGSKA (reference sequence). Here the CDR3 DNA reads TGCAGTGCTAGTGGGACACTACAAACCTACGAGCAGTACTTC. Its translation is CSASGTLQTYEQYF.

This clonotype was counted many times. This chain joins TRBV27 and TRBJ2-1, with 16 bases aligning to TRBD2. Unmatched junction bases numbered 4, after V lost 5 bases and J lost 0 bases. This CDR3 is 18 amino acids long. CDR1 and CDR2 from the germline V gene are MNHEY and SMNVEV (reference sequence). The CDR3 loop reads CASSPGLAGGPSYNEQFF. The CDR3 bases are TGTGCCAGCAGTCCGGGACTAGCGGGAGGGCCCTCCTACAATGAGCAGTTCTTC.

A remark on this clonotype: A much larger clone differs from this one at a single base, so this may be a read error. A read error is likely, as this CDR3 ends without the conserved phenylalanine or tryptophan. The chain couples TRBV5-1 to TRBJ2-1, with D unclear. The CDR3 is 13 amino acids. Germline CDR1 and CDR2: SGHRS and YFSETQ. The V end was cut by 7 bases, the J end by 6 bases, with 14 bases between. CDR3: CASVEPTGNEQFS. CDR3 nucleotide sequence: TGCGCCAGCGTGGAACCCACGGGCAATGAGCAGTTCTCC.

The rearrangement uses TRBV12-3 or TRBV12-4 and TRBJ2-7; 14 nucleotides align to TRBD2. V was pared by 8 bases and J by 3 bases, with 18 bases of the junction left unmatched. CDR3 size: 19 residues. CDR3 sequence: CASSGPGTSGSSGFYEQYF. CDR3 in DNA: TGTGCCAGCTCAGGTCCCGGGACTAGCGGGAGCTCAGGGTTCTACGAGCAGTACTTC.

This clonotype was detected many times. The chain is built from TRBV13 and TRBJ2-7; D is possibly TRBD2 (6 bases). CDR3 length equals 16 residues. Trimming cost V 3 bases and J 2 bases, with 17 bases left between them. The germline V gene has CDR1 PRHDT and CDR2 FYEKMQ (reference sequence). The CDR3 loop reads CASSFGTGGAPYEQYF. In DNA, the CDR3 is TGTGCCAGCAGCTTCGGGACTGGGGGAGCTCCCTACGAGCAGTACTTC.

In its sample, this clonotype was seen many times. V is TRBV5-6 and J is TRBJ1-2, with D perhaps matching TRBD1 (5 bases). The CDR3 runs 14 residues. Germline V CDR1 and CDR2: SGHDT, YYEEEE. Between the trimmed V and J ends, which lost 4 bases and 8 bases, there was a span of 18 bases. The CDR3 bases are TGTGCCAGCAGCCTTCGAGCAGGGCCCTTGGGCTACACCTTC. Translated, it gives CASSLRAGPLGYTF. Complete variable domain (other parts from reference TRBV5-6 and TRBJ1-2): DAGVTQSPTHLIKTRGQQVTLRCSPKSGHDTVSWYQQALGQGPQFIFQYYEEEERQRGNFPDRFSGHQFPNYSSELNVNALLLGDSALYLCASSLRAGPLGYTFGSGTRLTVV.

This clonotype showed up just a few times. This rearrangement joins TRBV4-2 to TRBJ2-1; TRBD2 agrees at 14 bases. This CDR3 has 15 amino acids. Germline V gives CDR1 LGHNA, CDR2 YNFKEQ. The V and J ends lost 4 bases and 9 bases, in that order; junction bases with no gene match: 5. CDR3 sequence: CASSPGLAGAAEQFF. The CDR3 DNA is TGTGCCAGCAGCCCGGGACTAGCGGGAGCGGCTGAGCAGTTCTTC.

In its sample, this clonotype was seen many times. V is TRBV18 and J is TRBJ2-7; D is perhaps TRBD2 (6 bases). The CDR3 is 14 residues long. Trimming removed 3 bases from V and 10 bases from J, with 19 bases in between. In germline, CDR1 is KGHSH, CDR2 LQKENI. The CDR3 spells CASSPLRLEQEQYF. The CDR3 bases are TGTGCCAGCTCACCCCTGAGACTAGAGCAGGAACAGTACTTC. Based on the CDR3 plus reference TRBV18 and TRBJ2-7, the full variable domain is NAGVMQNPRHLVRRRGQEARLRCSPMKGHSHVYWYRQLPEEGLKFMVYLQKENIIDESGMPKERFSAEFPKEGPSILRIQQVVRGDSAAYFCASSPLRLEQEQYFGPGTRLTVT.

In its sample, this clonotype was seen many times. The chain carries TRBV9 and TRBJ2-7; D not certain. This CDR3 has 12 amino acids. Trimming left V 8 bases short and J 7 bases short, with 16 bases between. Germline V gene lookup returns CDR1 SGDLS and CDR2 YYNGEE. The CDR3 bases are TGTGCCAGTCGAGGCGACTCGGAGGAGCAGTACTTC. Amino acid sequence: CASRGDSEEQYF.

There are many counts of this clonotype. The chain joins TRBV7-3 to TRBJ2-1; 7 bases align to TRBD2. J gave up 7 bases and V 4 bases, and 10 bases lay outside the gene matches. The length of the CDR3 is 15 residues. Per germline, CDR1 SGHTA and CDR2 FQGTGA. CDR3 sequence reads: CASSSPQAGLNEQFF. In DNA, the CDR3 is TGTGCCAGCAGCTCCCCTCAAGCGGGATTAAATGAGCAGTTCTTC.

On this clonotype itself: A read error may be the cause here, since a much bigger clone is one base away. The rearrangement joins TRBV3-1 to TRBJ1-4; 8 bases are a match to TRBD1. This CDR3 has 16 amino acids. The trim removed 0 bases at V and 7 bases at J, leaving 7 bases unmatched. CDR1 and CDR2 (germline): LGHDT, YNNKEL (reference sequence). This CDR3 reads CASSQEGQDASEKLFF. The CDR3 DNA reads TGTGCCAGCAGCCAAGAGGGACAGGATGCGAGTGAAAAACTGTTTTTT.

This clonotype was detected a few times. The chain couples TRBV12-3 or TRBV12-4 to TRBJ2-1; D may be TRBD1 (8 bases). The CDR3 extends over 18 amino acids. The V end lost 3 bases, the J end lost 7 bases, and 25 bases lay between the germline ends. Written as DNA, the CDR3 is TGTGCCAGCAGTTTCGGGAGGCGGCACAGGGGGGCAGAGAATGAGCAGTTCTTC. It specifies CASSFGRRHRGAENEQFF.

This clonotype was seen a few times. The rearrangement joins TRBV20-1 to TRBJ1-6; 11 nucleotides agree with TRBD1. The CDR3 has 14 residues. Trimming removed 5 bases from V and 7 bases from J; junction bases left unmatched: 4. Germline CDR1 is DFQATT and CDR2 is SNEGSKA (reference sequence). CDR3 sequence reads: CSAWTGGPNSPLHF. The CDR3 DNA sequence: TGCAGTGCTTGGACAGGGGGCCCGAATTCACCCCTCCACTTT.

This clonotype was seen repeatedly, ten times or more. The V call is TRBV7-9, the J call TRBJ2-3, with 11 bases aligning to TRBD2. V shed 6 bases, J shed 5 bases, and the junction held 4 bases outside the gene matches. Germline V gene sequence: CDR1 SEHNR, CDR2 FQNEAQ (reference sequence). This CDR3 region has 14 residues. CDR3 in amino acids: CASSPLAGGDTQYF. CDR3 sequence (DNA): TGTGCCAGCAGTCCTCTAGCGGGAGGAGATACGCAGTATTTT.

This clonotype showed up many times. The CDR3 here is CASSLGAGTNTGELFF. Here the CDR3 DNA reads TGTGCCAGCAGCTTAGGTGCAGGAACGAACACCGGGGAGCTGTTTTTT. This chain joins TRBV7-8 and TRBJ2-2, with D unresolved. Trimming shortened V by 1 base and J by 0 bases, and 9 bases separated the two germline ends. Per the germline V gene, CDR1 is SGHVS and CDR2 is FQNEAQ. This CDR3 has 16 residues.

In regard to this clonotype: An end of the junction does not agree with germline; a read error may underlie this. The chain uses TRBV6-1 and TRBJ2-1, with D perhaps matching TRBD2 (6 bases). The CDR3 loop spans 12 amino acids. Germline CDR1 is MNHNS and CDR2 is SASEGT. The CDR3 protein is CTSYGGVYEQFF. The CDR3 DNA is TGTACCAGCTACGGCGGGGTCTATGAGCAGTTCTTC.

This clonotype has a count of ten or more. V is TRBV6-1 and J is TRBJ1-6, with 7 bases aligning to TRBD1. Per the germline V gene, CDR1 is MNHNS and CDR2 is SASEGT. V lost 3 bases and J lost 9; bases outside the gene matches: 11. The CDR3 covers 16 residues. CDR3 in DNA: TGTGCCAGCAGTGACACCACTGGACAGGTTGGTTCACCCCTCCACTTT. Amino acid sequence: CASSDTTGQVGSPLHF.

In this sample, this clonotype turned up many times. The rearrangement uses TRBV7-2 and TRBJ2-5, with 7 nucleotides matching TRBD1. With 3 bases clipped from V and 3 bases from J, the junction kept 1 base outside the gene matches. CDR3 size: 13 residues. CDR1 and CDR2 (germline): SGHTA, FQGNSA. The CDR3 region is CASSFQGEETQYF. In DNA form, the CDR3 reads TGTGCCAGCAGCTTTCAGGGGGAAGAGACCCAGTACTTC.

The chain employs TRBV14 and TRBJ2-1, with D possibly being TRBD1 (5 bases). The CDR3 has 13 amino acids. Trimming cost V 5 bases and J 7 bases, with 12 bases left between them. CDR1 is SGHDN, CDR2 FVKESK, per germline. CDR3 protein: CASSSRRGNEQFF. The DNA for the CDR3 is TGTGCCAGCAGCTCAAGAAGGGGTAATGAGCAGTTCTTC.

This clonotype occurred many times. V is TRBV6-1 and J is TRBJ2-1, with 7 bases that match TRBD2. This CDR3 region has 15 residues. The J segment lost 3 bases and the V segment lost 1 base, leaving 3 bases of the junction unmatched. Germline CDR1 MNHNS, CDR2 SASEGT. CDR3 loop: CASSEESGDYNEQFF. The CDR3 DNA follows: TGTGCCAGCAGTGAAGAGAGCGGGGACTACAATGAGCAGTTCTTC.

This clonotype was seen many times. This chain joins TRBV20-1 and TRBJ2-1, with D perhaps TRBD1 (5 bases). CDR3 length equals 15 residues. Germline lookup yields CDR1 DFQATT and CDR2 SNEGSKA (reference sequence). Between the trimmed V and J ends, which lost 0 bases and 0 bases, there was a span of 9 bases. As DNA, the CDR3 is TGCAGTGCTAGAGATTGGCAGGGCTCCTACAATGAGCAGTTCTTC. Amino acids: CSARDWQGSYNEQFF.